The next 2 T cell receptor beta chains were all read from a single sample in a study of blood T cell repertoires in COVID-19 (TCRdb year 2020). The library relied on the immunoSEQ multiplex PCR assay. The immuneACCESS repertoire file appears here via TCRdb, limited to in-frame rearrangements. These files lack a portion of the clones; in checked studies, under half of the deficit traces to unresolved V genes, and the cause of the others is not known. The sample has some 80,000 clones on record, 70% to 90% of them singletons. Roughly 19% of the sample goes to the ten largest clones. Specimen: peripheral blood. The source is a human donor in a cohort sampled during active COVID-19.

The rearrangement links TRBV12-3 or TRBV12-4 to TRBJ1-3; D is undetermined. V was cut by 4 bases and J by 3 bases, with 7 bases left in between. This CDR3 region has 13 residues. CDR3 in DNA: TGTGCCAGCAGTTCCGGGAGTGGAAACACCATATATTTT. Its protein product is CASSSGSGNTIYF.

This rearrangement joins TRBV3-1 (or the pseudogene TRBV3-2) to TRBJ1-2; the D is unclear. The germline V gene encodes CDR1 LGHDT and CDR2 YNNKEL (reference sequence). Trimming removed 4 bases at V and 3 bases at J, with 9 bases between. CDR3 size: 13 residues. CDR3 in amino acids: CASSRSGDYGYTF. In DNA form, the CDR3 reads TGTGCCAGCAGCCGCTCCGGGGACTATGGCTACACCTTC.